The 28 T cell receptor beta chains presented below share a single source sample, sequenced in a study of cytomegalovirus exposure and HLA in healthy donors. TCRdb's copy holds only in-frame clones and misses some; the assay was immunoSEQ multiplex PCR. The data contain about 150,000 clones, more than 85% of them singletons. The material sequenced was PBMCs. Source of these receptors: a young man in good health and CMV-seronegative.

The chain joins TRBV10-2 to TRBJ2-5, with TRBD1 identical over 7 bases. Trimming took 3 bases from V and 4 from J; bases not matched to a gene: 2. The CDR3 contains 13 residues. Germline V lookup: CDR1 WSHSY, CDR2 SAAADI. The CDR3 loop reads CASSEYRGETQYF. Written as DNA, the CDR3 is TGCGCCAGCAGTGAATACAGGGGAGAGACCCAGTACTTC.

This rearrangement joins TRBV30 to TRBJ2-7, with D possibly being TRBD2 (6 bases). Germline V gene sequence: CDR1 GTSNPN, CDR2 SVGIG (reference sequence). V was cut by 2 bases and J by 1 base, with 9 bases left in between. The CDR3 length is 13 residues. The CDR3 nucleotides are TGTGCCTGGAGTCCTGGGACTTCCTACGAGCAGTACTTC. Amino acid sequence: CAWSPGTSYEQYF.

The chain combines TRBV9 with TRBJ2-7; tentatively, D is TRBD2 (5 bases). The CDR3 extends over 15 amino acids. V lost 0 bases to trimming and J lost 0 bases, with 10 bases between them. Per germline, CDR1 SGDLS and CDR2 YYNGEE. The CDR3 sequence: CASSVGEGSSYEQYF. In DNA, the CDR3 is TGTGCCAGCAGCGTAGGTGAAGGGAGCTCCTACGAGCAGTACTTC.

The chain has TRBV19 and TRBJ2-2, with D maybe TRBD1 (6 bases). This CDR3 is 17 amino acids long. Trimming stripped 7 bases from V and 0 bases from J, with 18 bases between. CDR1 and CDR2 from the germline V gene are LNHDA and SQIVND (reference sequence). The CDR3 coding sequence is TGTGCCAGTAAGAGGCCAGGGGTTCTCGCGAACACCGGGGAGCTGTTTTTT. Protein: CASKRPGVLANTGELFF. Complete variable domain (other parts from reference TRBV19 and TRBJ2-2): DGGITQSPKYLFRKEGQNVTLSCEQNLNHDAMYWYRQDPGQGLRLIYYSQIVNDFQKGDIAEGYSVSREKKESFPLTVTSAQKNPTAFYLCASKRPGVLANTGELFFGEGSRLTVL.

The chain couples TRBV5-6 to TRBJ2-7; D perhaps matches TRBD1 (6 bases). This CDR3 has 14 amino acids. V dropped 2 bases and J dropped 2 bases, with 11 bases sitting between them. Germline V gene data show CDR1 as SGHDT and CDR2 as YYEEEE. The CDR3 sequence is CASSFRGGAYEQYF. In DNA, the CDR3 is TGTGCCAGCAGCTTCAGGGGTGGAGCCTACGAGCAGTACTTC.

The chain is built from TRBV5-4 and TRBJ2-3; 13 nucleotides match TRBD2. This CDR3 comprises 16 residues. With V trimmed by 2 bases and J by 2 bases, 2 bases remained unmatched. In germline, CDR1 is SGHNT, CDR2 YYREEE (reference sequence). The CDR3 sequence: CASSLTSGRATDTQYF. CDR3 DNA sequence: TGTGCCAGCAGCTTAACTAGCGGGAGGGCCACAGATACGCAGTATTTT.

The rearrangement joins TRBV30 to TRBJ1-3, with a weak D call TRBD1 (6 bases). Per the germline V gene, CDR1 is GTSNPN and CDR2 is SVGIG (reference sequence). The V end lost 2 bases, the J end lost 3 bases, and 14 bases lay between the germline ends. The CDR3 spans 15 residues. The CDR3 region has the DNA TGTGCCTGGAGTTCGTGGGGGGGCAATGGAAACACCATATATTTT. Translating it yields CAWSSWGGNGNTIYF.

This chain connects TRBV12-5 to TRBJ2-1, with D possibly TRBD2 on 6 matching bases. CDR1 and CDR2 from the germline V gene are LGHNT and FRNRAP. CDR3 size: 15 residues. Deletions cut 1 base from V and 5 bases from J, with 12 bases between. The chain's CDR3 is CASGLEEGRDNEQFF. The CDR3 DNA follows: TGTGCTAGTGGTTTGGAGGAGGGACGGGACAATGAGCAGTTCTTC. Full variable domain (rest looked up from reference TRBV12-5 and TRBJ2-1): DARVTQTPRHKVTEMGQEVTMRCQPILGHNTVFWYRQTMMQGLELLAYFRNRAPLDDSGMPKDRFSAEMPDATLATLKIQPSEPRDSAVYFCASGLEEGRDNEQFFGPGTRLTVL.

This sequence joins TRBV30 and TRBJ1-6; TRBD1 is a possible D gene (5 bases). V dropped 8 bases and J dropped 5 bases, with 10 bases sitting between them. This CDR3 contains 12 residues. Germline V gene lookup returns CDR1 GTSNPN and CDR2 SVGIG (reference sequence). The CDR3 DNA reads TGTGCCCTCGACAGAGATAATTCACCCCTCCACTTT. This encodes CALDRDNSPLHF.

This chain uses TRBV9 with TRBJ1-2; perhaps TRBD1 as D (5 bases). The CDR3 length is 14 residues. V was clipped by 0 bases and J by 2 bases, with 8 bases between them. Germline CDR1 is SGDLS and CDR2 is YYNGEE. CDR3 coding DNA: TGTGCCAGCAGCGTAGGTGGGGGGAACTATGGCTACACCTTC. Amino acids: CASSVGGGNYGYTF.

This clone was seen once. The chain is built from TRBV18 and TRBJ2-7; TRBD2 is a possible D gene (5 bases). CDR3 length: 15 amino acids. V lost 2 bases and J 2 bases, leaving 13 bases between the germline ends. Germline V gene sequence: CDR1 KGHSH, CDR2 LQKENI. CDR3 amino acids: CASSPSVGGAYEQYV. The CDR3 nucleotides read TGTGCCAGCTCACCATCGGTCGGAGGCGCCTACGAGCAGTACGTC.

The gene calls are TRBV29-1 and TRBJ1-1, with 7 bases that match TRBD1. J lost 6 bases, V lost 6 bases, and 10 bases had no gene match. Germline CDR1 is SQVTM and CDR2 is ANQGSEA. The CDR3 covers 13 residues. The CDR3 DNA follows: TGCAGCGTGGCGTACAGGGGAGACGCTGAAGCTTTCTTT. Translated, it gives CSVAYRGDAEAFF. The complete variable domain, with remaining parts taken from reference TRBV29-1 and TRBJ1-1, reads SAVISQKPSRDICQRGTSLTIQCQVDSQVTMMFWYRQQPGQSLTLIATANQGSEATYESGFVIDKFPISRPNLTFSTLTVSNMSPEDSSIYLCSVAYRGDAEAFFGQGTRLTVV.

CDR3 DNA: TGCGCCAGCAGCCTCGGTAGCCCCTACGAGCAGTACTTC. Translating it yields CASSLGSPYEQYF. V gene TRBV5-1 combines with J gene TRBJ2-7; D uncertain. The CDR3 length is 13 residues. V lost 4 bases, J lost 2 bases, and 10 bases lay in between. CDR1 and CDR2 (germline): SGHRS, YFSETQ.

This chain connects TRBV25-1 to TRBJ1-2; 9 nucleotides line up with TRBD1. CDR3 length: 12 amino acids. V trimming: 10 bases; J trimming: 4 bases; junction bases outside the gene matches: 4. The V gene's germline CDR1 is MGHDK and CDR2 SYGVNS. In nucleotides, the CDR3 is TGTGCCACGGGGACAGGGACCTATGGCTACACCTTC. Amino acids: CATGTGTYGYTF.

The chain couples TRBV30 to TRBJ2-3; tentatively, D is TRBD1 (6 bases). Trimming stripped 0 bases from V and 5 bases from J, with 9 bases between. Germline CDR1 and CDR2: GTSNPN and SVGIG (reference sequence). The CDR3 totals 13 residues. CDR3 DNA: TGTGCCTGGAGTGTGGGGGCCAGAGATACGCAGTATTTT. This gives the protein CAWSVGARDTQYF.

The chain carries TRBV30 and TRBJ1-3; TRBD1 aligns across 9 bases. V lost 0 bases, J lost 3 bases, and 9 bases stayed unmatched. This CDR3 is 17 amino acids long. Germline CDR1 reads GTSNPN; CDR2 reads SVGIG (reference sequence). The CDR3 spells CAWSVRATGGLGNTIYF. CDR3 DNA sequence: TGTGCCTGGAGTGTACGGGCGACAGGGGGTCTTGGAAACACCATATATTTT.

This clone was detected a few times. Other DNA variants within this sample encode the same CDR3. The chain employs TRBV18 and TRBJ2-5; D unclear. V was cut by 3 bases and J by 3 bases, with 2 bases left in between. This CDR3 contains 11 residues. The germline V gene encodes CDR1 KGHSH and CDR2 LQKENI. The CDR3 nucleotides read TGTGCCAGCTCACCTAAAGAGACCCAGTACTTC. Its translation: CASSPKETQYF.

V and J are TRBV6-1 and TRBJ2-7, with a possible D match to TRBD1 (6 bases). This CDR3 has 14 amino acids. From germline, CDR1 is MNHNS and CDR2 SASEGT. V dropped 2 bases and J dropped 5 bases, with 13 bases sitting between them. The CDR3 nucleotides are TGTGCCAGCAGTGAACACGGGACACCTAACGAGCAGTACTTC. It encodes CASSEHGTPNEQYF.

The chain recombines TRBV6-5 with TRBJ2-7; a weak D match, TRBD1 (6 bases). The CDR3 is 15 residues long. Germline assignment: CDR1 MNHEY and CDR2 SVGAGI. Deletions cut 0 bases from V and 3 bases from J, with 12 bases between. CDR3: CASSYSLNRDYEQYF. The CDR3, as DNA: TGTGCCAGCAGTTACTCGTTAAACAGGGACTACGAGCAGTACTTC.

The chain combines TRBV30 with TRBJ1-2; D is uncertain. This CDR3 is built from 12 residues. Looked up from germline, CDR1 is GTSNPN and CDR2 is SVGIG (reference sequence). V was cut by 4 bases and J by 4 bases, with 10 bases left in between. This chain's CDR3 is CAWMWGGYGYTF. CDR3 bases: TGTGCCTGGATGTGGGGAGGCTATGGCTACACCTTC.

V usage is TRBV5-6 and J usage is TRBJ2-3; 8 bases align to TRBD2. Germline V gene data show CDR1 as SGHDT and CDR2 as YYEEEE. J was trimmed by 2 bases and V by 0 bases; bases with no gene match: 8. This CDR3 has 17 amino acids. CDR3 in DNA: TGTGCCAGCAGCTTGGCCGCGCGGGAGGACTACACAGATACGCAGTATTTT. The encoded protein is CASSLAAREDYTDTQYF.

The chain uses TRBV6-1 and TRBJ2-7; tentatively, D is TRBD2 (5 bases). The V gene lost 0 bases and the J gene lost 6 bases, with 9 bases spanning the gap. This CDR3 has 13 residues. CDR1 and CDR2 (germline): MNHNS, SASEGT. The CDR3 region is CASSEASGFEQYF. The CDR3, as DNA: TGTGCCAGCAGTGAAGCCAGCGGATTCGAGCAGTACTTC.

The chain is built from TRBV6-5 and TRBJ2-5, with 7 bases aligning to TRBD2. The CDR3 extends over 16 amino acids. J gave up 0 bases and V 0 bases, and 4 bases lay outside the gene matches. CDR1 is MNHEY, CDR2 SVGAGI, per germline. The CDR3 DNA reads as TGTGCCAGCAGTTACTCTGGCGGGGGAAACCAAGAGACCCAGTACTTC. Translated, it gives CASSYSGGGNQETQYF.

J is TRBJ2-1 and V is TRBV7-9, with 8 bases aligning to TRBD2. The V and J ends lost 1 base and 7 bases, in that order; junction bases with no gene match: 3. This CDR3 has 14 residues. Germline V gene lookup returns CDR1 SEHNR and CDR2 FQNEAQ (reference sequence). The CDR3 sequence is CASSLGGTRNEQFF. For the CDR3, the DNA is TGTGCCAGCAGCTTAGGGGGGACTAGAAATGAGCAGTTCTTC.

The genes are TRBV6-5 and TRBJ2-2, with D maybe TRBD1 (6 bases). The CDR3 has 15 residues. V gave up 10 bases and J gave up 4 bases, with 19 bases separating them. Germline V gives CDR1 MNHEY, CDR2 SVGAGI. CDR3 coding DNA: TGTGCCACCCGCCCGGCGGACAGATTCACCGGGGAGCTGTTTTTT. It encodes CATRPADRFTGELFF.

The V gene is TRBV5-5, the J gene TRBJ2-7, with D maybe TRBD1 (5 bases). CDR3 length equals 14 residues. Between the trimmed V and J ends, which lost 2 bases and 2 bases, there was a span of 11 bases. CDR1 and CDR2 from the germline V gene are SGHKS and YYEKEE (reference sequence). DNA of the CDR3: TGTGCCAGCAGCTTTCAGGGCGGTGCCTACGAGCAGTACGTC. The encoded protein is CASSFQGGAYEQYV.

This rearrangement joins TRBV19 to TRBJ2-3; 9 nucleotides line up with TRBD2. CDR1 is LNHDA, CDR2 SQIVND, per germline (reference sequence). The V and J ends lost 6 bases and 1 base, in that order; junction bases with no gene match: 5. The CDR3 contains 15 residues. CDR3 residues: CASRLSGGGTDTQYF. In nucleotides, the CDR3 is TGTGCCAGTAGACTTAGCGGGGGAGGCACAGATACGCAGTATTTT.

This clone occurred a few times. This chain links TRBV7-7 with TRBJ2-2; D perhaps matches TRBD2 (7 bases). Per germline, CDR1 SSHAT and CDR2 FNYEAQ (reference sequence). This CDR3 contains 13 residues. V lost 7 bases, J lost 3 bases, and 9 bases lay in between. The CDR3 reads CASIGGDTGELFF. The CDR3 bases are TGTGCCAGCATAGGGGGGGACACCGGGGAGCTGTTTTTT. The entire variable domain, with the rest obtained from reference TRBV7-7 and TRBJ2-2, is as follows: GAGVSQSPRYKVTKRGQDVTLRCDPISSHATLYWYQQALGQGPEFLTYFNYEAQPDKSGLPSDRFSAERPEGSISTLTIQRTEQRDSAMYRCASIGGDTGELFFGEGSRLTVL.